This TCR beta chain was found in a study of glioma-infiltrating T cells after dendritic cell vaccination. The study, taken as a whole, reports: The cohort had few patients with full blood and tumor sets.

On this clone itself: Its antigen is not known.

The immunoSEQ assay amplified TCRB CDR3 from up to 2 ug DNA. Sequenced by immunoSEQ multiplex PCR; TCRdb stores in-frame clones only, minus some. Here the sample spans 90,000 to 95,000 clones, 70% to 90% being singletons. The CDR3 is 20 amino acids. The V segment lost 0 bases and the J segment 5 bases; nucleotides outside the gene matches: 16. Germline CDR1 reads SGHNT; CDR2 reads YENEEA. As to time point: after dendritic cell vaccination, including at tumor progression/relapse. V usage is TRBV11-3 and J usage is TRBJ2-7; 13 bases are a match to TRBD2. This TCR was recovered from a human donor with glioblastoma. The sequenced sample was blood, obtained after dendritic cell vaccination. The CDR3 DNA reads TGTGCCAGCAGCTTAGATCATGGACTAGCGGGGGCCCCTTTCTGTGACGAGCAGTACTTC. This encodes CASSLDHGLAGAPFCDEQYF.